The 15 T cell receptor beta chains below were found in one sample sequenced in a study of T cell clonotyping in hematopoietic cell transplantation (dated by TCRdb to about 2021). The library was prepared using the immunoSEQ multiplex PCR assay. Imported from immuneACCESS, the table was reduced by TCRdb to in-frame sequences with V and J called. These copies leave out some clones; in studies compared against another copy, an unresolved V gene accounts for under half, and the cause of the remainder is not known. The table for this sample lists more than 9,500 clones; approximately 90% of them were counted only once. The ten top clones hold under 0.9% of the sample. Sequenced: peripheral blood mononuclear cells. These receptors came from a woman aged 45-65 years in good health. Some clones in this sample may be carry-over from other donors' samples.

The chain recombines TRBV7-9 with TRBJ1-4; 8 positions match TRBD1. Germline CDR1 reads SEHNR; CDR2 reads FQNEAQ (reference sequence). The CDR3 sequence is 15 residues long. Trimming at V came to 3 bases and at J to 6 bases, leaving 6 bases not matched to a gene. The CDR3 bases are TGTGCCAGCAGCTTCACGGGGACAGGCGATGAAAAACTGTTTTTT. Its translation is CASSFTGTGDEKLFF.

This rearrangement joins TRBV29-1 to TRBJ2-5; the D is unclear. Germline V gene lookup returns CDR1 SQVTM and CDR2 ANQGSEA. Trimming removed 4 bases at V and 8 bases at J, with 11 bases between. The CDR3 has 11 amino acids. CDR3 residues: CSVVTWGTQYF. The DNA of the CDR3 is TGCAGCGTTGTCACTTGGGGAACCCAGTACTTC.

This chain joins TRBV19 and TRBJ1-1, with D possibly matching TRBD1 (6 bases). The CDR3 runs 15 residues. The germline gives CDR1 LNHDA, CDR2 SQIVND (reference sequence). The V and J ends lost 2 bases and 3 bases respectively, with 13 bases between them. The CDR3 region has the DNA TGTGCCAGTAGTATAATCGGGGGCGCGTACACTGAAGCTTTCTTT. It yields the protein CASSIIGGAYTEAFF.

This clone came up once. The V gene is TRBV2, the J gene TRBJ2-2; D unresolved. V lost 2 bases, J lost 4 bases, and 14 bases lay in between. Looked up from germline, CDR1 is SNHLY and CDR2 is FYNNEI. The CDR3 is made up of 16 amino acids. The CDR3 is CASSETGPLPTGELFF. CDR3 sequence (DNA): TGTGCCAGCAGTGAAACGGGCCCGCTCCCCACCGGGGAGCTGTTTTTT.

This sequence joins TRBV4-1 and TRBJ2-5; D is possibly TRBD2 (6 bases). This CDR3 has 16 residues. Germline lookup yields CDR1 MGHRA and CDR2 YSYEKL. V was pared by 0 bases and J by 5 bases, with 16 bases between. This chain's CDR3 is CASSQDKTAGWETQYF. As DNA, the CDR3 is TGCGCCAGCAGCCAAGATAAAACGGCGGGATGGGAGACCCAGTACTTC.

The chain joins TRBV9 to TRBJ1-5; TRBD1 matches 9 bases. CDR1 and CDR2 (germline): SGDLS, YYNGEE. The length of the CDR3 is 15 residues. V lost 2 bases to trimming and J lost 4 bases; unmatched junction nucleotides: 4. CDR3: CASSVDGQGNQPQHF. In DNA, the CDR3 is TGTGCCAGCAGCGTTGATGGACAGGGGAATCAGCCCCAGCATTTT.

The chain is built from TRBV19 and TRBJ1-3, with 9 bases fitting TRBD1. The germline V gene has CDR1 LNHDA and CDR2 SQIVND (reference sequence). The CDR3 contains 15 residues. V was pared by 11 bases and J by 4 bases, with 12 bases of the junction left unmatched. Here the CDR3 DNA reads TGTGCCTCCCGGACAGGGGTGTTAGTCGGAAACACCATATATTTT. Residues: CASRTGVLVGNTIYF.

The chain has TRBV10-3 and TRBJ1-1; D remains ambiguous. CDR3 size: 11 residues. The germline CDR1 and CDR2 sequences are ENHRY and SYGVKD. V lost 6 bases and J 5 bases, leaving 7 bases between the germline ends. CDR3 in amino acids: CAIRRGTEAFF. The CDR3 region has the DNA TGTGCCATCAGGAGAGGGACTGAAGCTTTCTTT.

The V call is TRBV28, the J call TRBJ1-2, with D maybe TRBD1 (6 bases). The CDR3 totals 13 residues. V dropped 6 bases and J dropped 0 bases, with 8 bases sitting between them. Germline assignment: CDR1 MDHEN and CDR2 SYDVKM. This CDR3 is CASRTGANYGYTF. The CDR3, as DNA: TGTGCCAGCAGGACAGGAGCTAACTATGGCTACACCTTC.

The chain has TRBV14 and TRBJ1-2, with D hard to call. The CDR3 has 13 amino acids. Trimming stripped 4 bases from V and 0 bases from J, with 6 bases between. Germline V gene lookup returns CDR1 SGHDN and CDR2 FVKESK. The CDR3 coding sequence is TGTGCCAGCAGCCTCGGGGCTAACTATGGCTACACCTTC. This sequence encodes CASSLGANYGYTF.

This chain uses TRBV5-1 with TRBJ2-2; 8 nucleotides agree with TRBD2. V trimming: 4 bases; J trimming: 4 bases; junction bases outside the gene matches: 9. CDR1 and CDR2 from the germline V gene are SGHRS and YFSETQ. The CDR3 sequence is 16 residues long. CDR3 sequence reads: CASSTGLVEITGELFF. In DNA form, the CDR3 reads TGCGCCAGCAGCACGGGACTAGTGGAGATCACCGGGGAGCTGTTTTTT.

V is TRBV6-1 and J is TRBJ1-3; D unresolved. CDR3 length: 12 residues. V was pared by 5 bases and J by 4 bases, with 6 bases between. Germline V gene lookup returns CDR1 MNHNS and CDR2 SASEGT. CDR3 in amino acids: CASSSIGNTIYF. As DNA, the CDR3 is TGTGCCAGCAGTTCCATCGGAAACACCATATATTTT.

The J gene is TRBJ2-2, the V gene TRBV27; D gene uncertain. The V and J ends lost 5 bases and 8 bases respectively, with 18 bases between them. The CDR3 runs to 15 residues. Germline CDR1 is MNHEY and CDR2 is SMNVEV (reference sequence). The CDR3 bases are TGTGCCAGCAGTCGTAGGTCGGGCGGTGTAGGGGAGCTGTTTTTT. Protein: CASSRRSGGVGELFF.

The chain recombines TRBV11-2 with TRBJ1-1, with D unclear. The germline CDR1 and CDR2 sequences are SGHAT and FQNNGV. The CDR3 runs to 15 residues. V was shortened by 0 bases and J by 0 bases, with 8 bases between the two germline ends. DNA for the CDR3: TGTGCCAGCAGCTTAGACCCCTCGGTGAACACTGAAGCTTTCTTT. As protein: CASSLDPSVNTEAFF.

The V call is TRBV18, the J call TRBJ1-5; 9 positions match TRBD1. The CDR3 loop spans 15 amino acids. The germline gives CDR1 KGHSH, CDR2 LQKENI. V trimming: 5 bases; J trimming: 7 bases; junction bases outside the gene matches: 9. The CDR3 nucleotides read TGTGCCAGCTCAGGGAACAGGGGGCGAGGGCAGCCCCAGCATTTT. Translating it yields CASSGNRGRGQPQHF.